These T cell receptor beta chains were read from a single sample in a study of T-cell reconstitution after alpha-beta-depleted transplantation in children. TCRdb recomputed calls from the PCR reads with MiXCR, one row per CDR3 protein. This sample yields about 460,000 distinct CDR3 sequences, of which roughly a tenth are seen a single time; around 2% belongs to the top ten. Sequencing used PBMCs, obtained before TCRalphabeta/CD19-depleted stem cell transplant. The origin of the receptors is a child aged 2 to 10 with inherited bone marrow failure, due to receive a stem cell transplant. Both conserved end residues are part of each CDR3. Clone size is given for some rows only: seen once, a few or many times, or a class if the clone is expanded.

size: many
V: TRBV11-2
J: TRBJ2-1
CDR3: CASRYGGHTNNNEQFF

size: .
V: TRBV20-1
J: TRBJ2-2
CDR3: CSARHLNTGELFF

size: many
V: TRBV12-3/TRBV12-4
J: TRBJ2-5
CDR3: CASRLAGGKETQYF

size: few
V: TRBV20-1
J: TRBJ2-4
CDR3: CSAAPGLAQLQAKNIQYF

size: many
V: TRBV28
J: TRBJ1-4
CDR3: CASSLYEGAREKLFF

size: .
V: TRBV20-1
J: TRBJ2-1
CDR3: CCCRQAPAYNEQFF

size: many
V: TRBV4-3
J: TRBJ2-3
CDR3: CASSQGVSTDTQYF

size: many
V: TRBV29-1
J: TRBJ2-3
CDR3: CTAALAGANTQYF

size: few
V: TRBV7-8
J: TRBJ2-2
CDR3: CASSLSGRDWTGELFF

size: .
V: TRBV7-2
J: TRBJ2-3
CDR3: CASSFERNTQYF

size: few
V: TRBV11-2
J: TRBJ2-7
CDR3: CASSLLSFSYEQYF

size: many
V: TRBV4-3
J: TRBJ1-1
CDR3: CASSRSTGRMTEAFF

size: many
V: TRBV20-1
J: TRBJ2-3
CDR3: CSAGSDSEPTDTQYF

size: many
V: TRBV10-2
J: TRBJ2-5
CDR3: CASSEWAGGGETQYF

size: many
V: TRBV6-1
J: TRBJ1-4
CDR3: CASSRTGYNEKLFF

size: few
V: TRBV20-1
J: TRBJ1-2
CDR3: CSARKIGTGFAGSGYTF

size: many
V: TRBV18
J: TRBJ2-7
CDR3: CASSTLTGGLAGYEQYF

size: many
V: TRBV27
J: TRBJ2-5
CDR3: CASSLGSGAPYF

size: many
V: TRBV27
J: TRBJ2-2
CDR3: CASSLTATYTGELFF

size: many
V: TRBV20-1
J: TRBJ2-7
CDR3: CSAQGQGGLAEIYEQYF

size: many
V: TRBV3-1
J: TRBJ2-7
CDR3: CASSPWTSGHYEQYF

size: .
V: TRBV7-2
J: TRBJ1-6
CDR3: CASSPDSPAPLHF

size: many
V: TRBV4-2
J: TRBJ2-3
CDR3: CASSQEVLLGTDTQYF

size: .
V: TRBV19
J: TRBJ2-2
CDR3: CASTGPTTGELFF

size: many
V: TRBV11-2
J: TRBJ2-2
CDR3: CASSYDWNTGELFF

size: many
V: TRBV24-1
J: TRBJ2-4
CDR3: CATSPGTGGTLAKNIQYF

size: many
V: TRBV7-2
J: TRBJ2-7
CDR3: CASSSLGQGGYEQYF

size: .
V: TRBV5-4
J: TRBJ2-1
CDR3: CASSSYITGTSGLYNEQFF

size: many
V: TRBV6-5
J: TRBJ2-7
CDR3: CASSYGSLTGLDEQYF

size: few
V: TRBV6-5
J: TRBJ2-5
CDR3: CASSYSGRSGGQETQYF

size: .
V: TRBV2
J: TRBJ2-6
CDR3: CTSCLDEGRISGANVLTF

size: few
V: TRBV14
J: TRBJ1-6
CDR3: CSEGHCGSPLHF

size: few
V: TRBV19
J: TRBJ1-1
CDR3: CASTMWGLMGTEAFF

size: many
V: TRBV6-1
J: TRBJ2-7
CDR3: CASSPLAGVNHEQYF

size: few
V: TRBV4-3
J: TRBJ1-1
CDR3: CASSHRRDGNTEAFF

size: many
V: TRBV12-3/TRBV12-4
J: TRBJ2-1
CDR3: CASSSLDSLNEQFF

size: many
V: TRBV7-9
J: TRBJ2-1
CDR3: CASSPRQRYNEQFF

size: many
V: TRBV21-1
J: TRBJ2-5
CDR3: CGETSGTSKETQYF

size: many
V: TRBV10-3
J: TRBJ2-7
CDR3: CATGGDSYEQYF

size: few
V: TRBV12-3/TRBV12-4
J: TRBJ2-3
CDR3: CASSFGGVSTDTQYF

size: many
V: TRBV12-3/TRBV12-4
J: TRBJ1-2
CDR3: CASSLDSTGRYGYTF

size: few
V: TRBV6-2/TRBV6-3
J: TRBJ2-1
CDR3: CASRKGLHNEQFF

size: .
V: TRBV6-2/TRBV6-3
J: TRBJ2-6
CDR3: CASSYAGPGANVLTF

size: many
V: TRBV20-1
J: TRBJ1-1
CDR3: CSASLPRLNTEAFF

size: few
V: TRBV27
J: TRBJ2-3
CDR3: CASSPRGASGGTDTQYF

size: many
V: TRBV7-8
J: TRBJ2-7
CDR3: CASSFGVGTVEQYF

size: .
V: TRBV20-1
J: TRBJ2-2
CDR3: CSASSQGSYSSTGELFF

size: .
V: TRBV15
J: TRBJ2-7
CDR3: CATSRDRDSDEQYF

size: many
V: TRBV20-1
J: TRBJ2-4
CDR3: CSAQDIKAKNIQYF

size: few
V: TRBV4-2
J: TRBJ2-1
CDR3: CASSAGLAGGPYEQFF

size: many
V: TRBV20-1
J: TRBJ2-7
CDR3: CSARDASGPYEQYF